These 3 T cell receptor beta chains came from one sample sequenced in a study of T cell repertoires in cytomegalovirus infection. From the reads, TCRdb called clonotypes with MiXCR, one entry per CDR3 protein. The sample holds a few hundred thousand distinct CDR3 sequences; over 15% are singletons and the top ten take approximately 10%. The sample taken for sequencing was PBMCs. These receptors were taken from a human donor in good health (CMV status not recorded). Some clones in this sample may be carry-over from other donors' samples.

CDR3 coding DNA: TGTGCCATCAGTGGGGGGAGTGGGCCCTACGAGCAGTACTTC. Encoded protein: CAISGGSGPYEQYF. This sequence joins TRBV10-3 and TRBJ2-7, with D perhaps assigned TRBD1 or TRBD2 (5 bases each). V dropped 4 bases and J dropped 2 bases, with 12 bases sitting between them. The CDR3 runs 14 residues. Germline-derived CDR1 and CDR2 are ENHRY and SYGVKD.

In the case of this clonotype: At one of its ends the junction is not consistent with the germline gene, which may arise from a read error. The chain carries TRBV3-1 and TRBJ2-7; D possibly corresponds to TRBD2 (6 bases). The CDR3 has 15 residues. CDR1 is LGHDT, CDR2 YNNKEL, per germline (reference sequence). The CDR3 nucleotides read TGTACCAGCAGCCAAGTCGCGGGAAACCCCTACGAGCAGTACTTC. This translates into CTSSQVAGNPYEQYF.

A few counts support this clonotype. The genes are TRBV6-1 and TRBJ2-5, with 8 bases that match TRBD2. Germline assignment: CDR1 MNHNS and CDR2 SASEGT. Trimming took 0 bases from V and 9 from J; bases not matched to a gene: 3. The CDR3 consists of 13 residues. The CDR3 DNA is TGTGCCAGCAGTGAAGCCCGGGAGGGGCCCCAGTACTTC. Encoded protein: CASSEAREGPQYF.